This T cell receptor beta chain was profiled in a study of regulatory T cells in long-lasting Graves disease. For TCR beta, libraries came from iRepertoire HTBI primers and Arm-PCR of CDR3 regions. TCRdb reanalysed the multiplex PCR reads using MiXCR and keeps one entry per CDR3 protein. The sample holds 360,000 or so distinct CDR3 sequences, 15% to 20% seen once. Time point: newly diagnosed GD, antithyroid drugs for less than 3 months. PBMCs were the source of the RNA used for TCR sequencing. This clonotype was seen more than once but under ten times. Trimming removed 0 bases from V and 3 bases from J; junction bases left unmatched: 8. CDR1 is SGHTS and CDR2 is YDEGEE in the germline V gene. CDR3 length equals 16 residues. A further study also used this sample, focusing on T cells in Graves' hyperthyroidism and ophthalmopathy. That report adds: Researchers barred patients who had uncontrolled infection, other autoimmune disease, pregnancy or lactation. Blood samples included most of the expanded thyroid clonotypes exceeding 0.001.

The sample consisted of peripheral blood mononuclear cells (PBMCs), taken at new diagnosis, from a patient treated with antithyroid drugs. The chain uses TRBV5-8 and TRBJ2-7, with 8 positions matching TRBD1. This clonotype was obtained from a man aged 35-49 years with Graves disease. Here the CDR3 reads CASSLAPGGGNYEQYF. In nucleotides, the CDR3 is TGTGCCAGCAGCTTGGCCCCAGGGGGCGGAAACTACGAGCAGTACTTC.